This note documents a single TCR beta chain sequence. The sample originates from a study of blood T cell repertoires in COVID-19. Clones were sequenced by immunoSEQ multiplex PCR, and TCRdb holds only the in-frame ones, with some missing. The sample shows 490,000 or so clones, 88% of them seen only once. This CDR3 region has 13 residues. CDR1 and CDR2 (germline): SGHRS, YFSETQ. V lost 3 bases to trimming and J lost 3 bases, with 6 bases between them. The sequence derives from a woman aged 60-75 years who had recovered from COVID-19. Material for sequencing was PBMCs or T cells enriched from blood (not recorded which). The rearrangement links TRBV5-1 to TRBJ2-2, with D possibly being TRBD2 (6 bases). CDR3 sequence (DNA): TGCGCCAGCAGCTCGGGAGACACCGGGGAGCTGTTTTTT. This gives the protein CASSSGDTGELFF.